This paragraph covers one T cell receptor beta chain sequence. This sample stems from a study of blood T cell repertoires in COVID-19. Background on the study: COVID-19 samples, acute and convalescent, were from the United States, Italy and Spain. PBMCs, B-cell-depleted T cells, or T cells provided the cDNA or gDNA that made up the material.

Unmatched junction bases numbered 1, after V lost 4 bases and J lost 11 bases. This CDR3 has 12 amino acids. Germline loops: CDR1 MNHEY, CDR2 SVGEGT. Methods used by the authors: Amplification with reference gene primers provided the estimates of nucleated cell counts. The method was immunoSEQ multiplex PCR; TCRdb's version includes in-frame clones alone and lacks a portion of them. The V and J calls and clone size were taken over from that table, and D and trimming were inferred from the DNA. This sample has some 70,000 clones, with 91% found just once. V gene TRBV6-2 or TRBV6-3 combines with J gene TRBJ2-3; 12 positions match TRBD2. The source of this sequence is a human donor with active COVID-19. The donor label of this sample is uncertain. Material: peripheral blood. The CDR3 protein is CASSWTSGVQYF. The CDR3 DNA follows: TGTGCCAGCAGTTGGACTAGCGGGGTGCAGTATTTT.